Presented here are 25 T cell receptor beta chains from one specimen sequenced in a study of naive and memory T cell subsets (TCRdb year 2017). Library preparation used UMI-ligation and nested PCR. Sequenced on an Illumina MiSeq. The ligated cDNA was amplified in four rounds of PCR with nested alpha and beta constant region primers together with the SP2 primer. Using fastp at Q25 and MiXCR, TCRdb reprocessed the public reads and kept productive beta chains. Each entry merges the rows of one CDR3 protein and shows their most common DNA and genes. This sample is represented by tens of thousands of distinct CDR3 sequences; roughly 5.2% of them were singletons. The top ten clonotypes cover 7% to 8% of the sample. Using 3' ligation of a UMI-containing oligonucleotide to TCR cDNA, the study laid out a robust and sensitive protocol to amplify, sequence and analyze TCRs. Sequencing was carried out using blood. The receptors here all came from an adult in good health.

This clonotype was recorded at least ten times. The chain combines TRBV5-6 with TRBJ2-4, with D unclear. Germline V lookup: CDR1 SGHDT, CDR2 YYEEEE. The CDR3 runs to 14 residues. V gave up 4 bases and J gave up 0 bases, with 8 bases separating them. The CDR3 protein is CASSLGLAKNIQYF. CDR3 coding DNA: TGTGCCAGCAGCCTAGGGCTAGCCAAAAACATTCAGTACTTC.

The table lists this clonotype with many counts. The CDR3 loop is CASSAGGELFF. In DNA, the CDR3 is TGTGCCAGCAGCGCAGGAGGGGAGCTGTTTTTT. This chain connects TRBV9 to TRBJ2-2; D unresolved. Germline V lookup: CDR1 SGDLS, CDR2 YYNGEE. V was cut by 3 bases and J by 8 bases, with 5 bases left in between. The CDR3 is 11 residues long.

At least ten counts were recorded for this clonotype. The V gene is TRBV12-3 or TRBV12-4, the J gene TRBJ2-1; TRBD2 matches at 9 bases. This CDR3 comprises 19 residues. J was trimmed by 6 bases and V by 5 bases; bases with no gene match: 20. CDR3 nucleotides: TGTGCCAGCAGTCAGACTAGCGGTAAACAACCTAATTGGGGCAATGAGCAGTTCTTC. Translated: CASSQTSGKQPNWGNEQFF.

This clonotype was recorded many times. This chain uses TRBV6-2 or TRBV6-3 with TRBJ2-5; D is unresolved. The CDR3 sequence is 16 residues long. Germline CDR1 and CDR2: MNHEY and SVGEGT. The germline V and J ends were trimmed by 0 bases and 1 base, with 12 bases remaining between them. The CDR3 loop reads CASSYSLSASQETQYF. The CDR3 nucleotides read TGTGCCAGCAGTTACTCCCTTTCGGCATCCCAAGAGACCCAGTACTTC.

This clonotype has at least ten counts. The chain links TRBV28 to TRBJ2-7; 12 positions match TRBD2. The CDR3 is made up of 16 amino acids. The junction had 9 bases not matched to a gene; V was cut back by 5 bases and J by 4 bases. Germline V lookup: CDR1 MDHEN, CDR2 SYDVKM. The CDR3 nucleotides are TGTGCCAGCAGTGCACAACGGACTAGCGGGGATTACGAGCAGTACTTC. Translating it yields CASSAQRTSGDYEQYF.

This clonotype was detected ten times or more. The rearrangement joins TRBV7-2 to TRBJ2-1, with 12 nucleotides matching TRBD2. The germline CDR1 and CDR2 sequences are SGHTA and FQGNSA. This CDR3 has 16 residues. Germline trimming cut 5 bases from V and 4 bases from J; bases unmatched to any gene: 6. The CDR3, as DNA: TGTGCCAGCAGCCCCGAACTAGCGGGAGGTTACAATGAGCAGTTCTTC. It is translated as CASSPELAGGYNEQFF.

The chain is built from TRBV5-1 and TRBJ2-7, with D perhaps matching TRBD2 (5 bases). The CDR3 is 14 residues long. Trimming shortened V by 0 bases and J by 2 bases, and 9 bases separated the two germline ends. Germline V CDR1 and CDR2: SGHRS, YFSETQ. DNA of the CDR3: TGCGCCAGCAGCTTGGCGGGGAACCCCTACGAGCAGTACTTC. Residues: CASSLAGNPYEQYF.

This clonotype has just a few counts. Written as DNA, the CDR3 is TGTGCCAGCAGCTTAGGGCGGAGGGCCGAGCAGTACTTC. It specifies CASSLGRRAEQYF. This rearrangement joins TRBV5-6 to TRBJ2-7; TRBD2 might be the D (6 bases). The V end lost 2 bases, the J end lost 6 bases, and 12 bases lay between the germline ends. This CDR3 region has 13 residues. CDR1 is SGHDT and CDR2 is YYEEEE in the germline V gene. Full variable domain (rest looked up from reference TRBV5-6 and TRBJ2-7): DAGVTQSPTHLIKTRGQQVTLRCSPKSGHDTVSWYQQALGQGPQFIFQYYEEEERQRGNFPDRFSGHQFPNYSSELNVNALLLGDSALYLCASSLGRRAEQYFGPGTRLTVT.

The chain couples TRBV11-2 to TRBJ1-2; possibly TRBD1 for D (6 bases). CDR1 SGHAT and CDR2 FQNNGV come from the germline V gene. The CDR3 spans 13 residues. V shed 1 base and J shed 5 bases, with 8 bases lying between them. For the CDR3, the DNA is TGTGCCAGCAGCTTAGGGACAGTTTATGGCTACACCTTC. Its translation is CASSLGTVYGYTF.

Only a few counts were recorded for this clonotype. This chain joins TRBV14 and TRBJ1-3, with D perhaps TRBD1 (5 bases). V was pared by 6 bases and J by 0 bases, with 9 bases between. Germline CDR1 SGHDN, CDR2 FVKESK. The CDR3 covers 14 residues. The CDR3 is CASSRQSSGNTIYF. The CDR3 DNA follows: TGTGCCAGCAGTCGACAGAGCTCTGGAAACACCATATATTTT.

The sample holds many counts of this clonotype. This rearrangement joins TRBV28 to TRBJ1-6; the match to TRBD1 covers 9 bases. The length of the CDR3 is 15 residues. Germline values: CDR1 MDHEN, CDR2 SYDVKM. The V and J ends lost 7 bases and 7 bases, in that order; junction bases with no gene match: 8. The CDR3 sequence is CASTGSGTGNSPLHF. The CDR3 coding sequence is TGTGCCAGCACGGGATCCGGGACAGGGAATTCACCCCTCCACTTT.

The table lists this clonotype with a few counts. The V call is TRBV19, the J call TRBJ2-1; no firm D call. This CDR3 comprises 16 residues. Germline assignment: CDR1 LNHDA and CDR2 SQIVND (reference sequence). V lost 5 bases and J lost 4, with 18 bases in between. The CDR3: CASSLILRSQYNEQFF. The CDR3 DNA is TGTGCCAGTAGTTTAATCTTACGTTCACAATACAATGAGCAGTTCTTC.

This clonotype was counted ten times or more. The chain couples TRBV29-1 to TRBJ1-1, with D maybe TRBD1 (5 bases). The CDR3 is 17 amino acids. The germline V and J ends were trimmed by 3 bases and 5 bases, with 25 bases remaining between them. Looked up from germline, CDR1 is SQVTM and CDR2 is ANQGSEA. The DNA for the CDR3 is TGCAGCGTTGAGGCCCGCCCCAGGGAGACGACGCGGACTGAAGCTTTCTTT. Its translation is CSVEARPRETTRTEAFF.

In its sample, this clonotype was seen a few times. The chain has TRBV18 and TRBJ2-5; D possibly corresponds to TRBD1 (6 bases). The CDR3 totals 15 residues. Germline CDR1 is KGHSH and CDR2 is LQKENI. Trimming took off 6 bases at V and 5 bases at J, with 19 bases between the two ends. For the CDR3, the DNA is TGTGCCAGCTCTCCAGGGGTGGCGCCAAGGGAGACCCAGTACTTC. It specifies CASSPGVAPRETQYF.

A remark on this clonotype: A read error may account for a junction end that differs from germline. The genes are TRBV29-1 and TRBJ1-2; 7 nucleotides align to TRBD1. Germline lookup yields CDR1 SQVTM and CDR2 ANQGSEA. The CDR3 has 11 residues. CDR3 coding DNA: TGCAGCGTAGGGACAGACTATGGCGACACCTTC. It encodes CSVGTDYGDTF.

In this sample, this clonotype turned up many times. The CDR3 sequence is CSVAGAPQETQYF. CDR3 in DNA: TGCAGCGTAGCGGGAGCTCCTCAAGAGACCCAGTACTTC. The chain uses TRBV29-1 and TRBJ2-5, with 8 bases fitting TRBD2. From germline, CDR1 is SQVTM and CDR2 ANQGSEA. V dropped 6 bases and J dropped 2; count of bases not matched to a gene: 5. This CDR3 region has 13 residues.

At least ten counts were recorded for this clonotype. The V and J genes are TRBV5-1 and TRBJ1-1; no clear D gene. In germline, CDR1 is SGHRS, CDR2 YFSETQ. Trimming stripped 2 bases from V and 4 bases from J, with 15 bases between. The CDR3 contains 15 residues. CDR3 region: CASSFNSISGTEAFF. The DNA for the CDR3 is TGCGCCAGCAGCTTCAATTCAATTTCTGGCACTGAAGCTTTCTTT.

This clonotype came up many times. The chain is built from TRBV28 and TRBJ2-7, with D perhaps matching TRBD1 (5 bases). The CDR3 consists of 11 residues. V was shortened by 6 bases and J by 3 bases, with 6 bases between the two germline ends. Germline CDR1 and CDR2: MDHEN and SYDVKM. CDR3 DNA sequence: TGTGCCAGCAGGACAGACTACGAGCAGTACTTC. Translation: CASRTDYEQYF.

This clonotype showed up many times. The chain uses TRBV29-1 and TRBJ1-3; D is ambiguous. The V gene lost 4 bases and the J gene lost 4 bases, with 8 bases spanning the gap. Germline CDR1 and CDR2: SQVTM and ANQGSEA. CDR3 length: 12 amino acids. The CDR3: CSVVLGGNTIYF. CDR3 coding DNA: TGCAGCGTTGTACTAGGGGGAAACACCATATATTTT.

The J gene is TRBJ1-1, the V gene TRBV6-2 or TRBV6-3; D possibly corresponds to TRBD1 (5 bases). The CDR3 totals 13 residues. The germline V gene has CDR1 MNHEY and CDR2 SVGEGT. Deletions cut 2 bases from V and 4 bases from J, with 8 bases between. The CDR3 spells CASSYGASTEAFF. CDR3 DNA: TGTGCCAGCAGTTACGGGGCGAGCACTGAAGCTTTCTTT.

This clonotype was observed a handful of times. The chain carries TRBV5-1 and TRBJ1-1, with D possibly being TRBD1 (5 bases). The CDR3 covers 15 residues. V was clipped by 0 bases and J by 0 bases, with 9 bases between them. Germline CDR1 reads SGHRS; CDR2 reads YFSETQ. CDR3 loop: CASSLVGGVNTEAFF. In DNA, the CDR3 is TGCGCCAGCAGCTTGGTTGGGGGAGTGAACACTGAAGCTTTCTTT.

In its sample, this clonotype was seen a few times. The chain uses TRBV28 and TRBJ1-6; unclear D gene. Deletions cut 5 bases from V and 6 bases from J, with 14 bases between. The CDR3 loop spans 15 amino acids. Germline V gives CDR1 MDHEN, CDR2 SYDVKM. The CDR3 spells CASSPRTQFNSPLHF. The CDR3 nucleotides are TGTGCCAGCAGTCCAAGGACTCAATTTAATTCACCCCTCCACTTT.

Notes on this clonotype: Just one base apart from a much larger clone, this may be a read error. The rearrangement uses TRBV27 and TRBJ1-1; D remains unclear. Germline loops: CDR1 MNHEY, CDR2 SMNVEV (reference sequence). The V gene lost 1 base and the J gene lost 1 base, with 10 bases spanning the gap. The CDR3 loop spans 15 amino acids. The CDR3 nucleotides read TGTGCCAGCAGTTTATACGCCAGATGGAACACTGAAGCTTTCTTT. It yields the protein CASSLYARWNTEAFF.

J is TRBJ2-3 and V is TRBV7-6; no clear D gene. CDR3 length: 13 amino acids. Trimming pared 5 bases from V and 4 bases from J, leaving 10 bases between. Germline assignment: CDR1 SGHVS and CDR2 FNYEAQ. The CDR3 DNA reads as TGTGCCAGCAGCCCCCGTGTGGCAGATACGCAGTATTTT. It encodes CASSPRVADTQYF. Drawing the rest from reference TRBV7-6 and TRBJ2-3, the complete variable domain is GAGVSQSPRYKVTKRGQDVALRCDPISGHVSLYWYRQALGQGPEFLTYFNYEAQQDKSGLPNDRFSAERPEGSISTLTIQRTEQRDSAMYRCASSPRVADTQYFGPGTRLTVL.

This clonotype was seen more than once but under ten times. The chain combines TRBV6-2 or TRBV6-3 with TRBJ2-1; TRBD2 matches 10 bases. The CDR3 has 16 residues. CDR1 and CDR2 from the germline V gene are MNHEY and SVGEGT. J was trimmed by 5 bases and V by 8 bases; bases with no gene match: 12. The DNA of the CDR3 is TGTGCCAGCCGTAGGGGGGTAGCGGGAGGAGACAATGAGCAGTTCTTC. This gives the protein CASRRGVAGGDNEQFF.